This T cell receptor beta chain derives from a study of CD8 T cells in ankylosing spondylitis. Study observations and caveats: Disease-linked clones proved CD8+ and comparatively uncommon in peripheral blood. In the blood and synovial fluid of reactive arthritis, some motif variants had been previously reported. Clones linked to disease were reported to show significant enrichment in matched ankylosing spondylitis synovial fluid.

The germline V gene has CDR1 SEHNR and CDR2 FQNEAQ (reference sequence). This CDR3 is built from 14 residues. The J segment lost 7 bases and the V segment lost 5 bases, leaving 9 bases of the junction unmatched. Each TCR beta library was made by quantitative 5'-RACE that incorporated molecular barcodes. TCRdb reanalysed the 5' RACE reads using MiXCR and keeps one entry per CDR3 protein. The sample holds 150,000 or so distinct CDR3 sequences, approximately 10% seen once. This clonotype has a handful of counts. Its antigen is still unknown. Sequencing used blood, either unsorted or a sorted T cell fraction (not recorded which). The chain carries TRBV7-9 and TRBJ1-1; 8 bases align to TRBD1. The sequence was obtained from a male donor with ankylosing spondylitis or in good health (not recorded which). CDR3 protein: CASSPTDREFEAFF. The CDR3 DNA reads TGTGCCAGCAGCCCGACGGACAGGGAATTTGAAGCTTTCTTT.